This TCR beta chain was observed in a study of blood T cell repertoires in COVID-19. This CDR3 spans 17 amino acids. J was trimmed by 6 bases and V by 0 bases; bases with no gene match: 11. CDR1 and CDR2 (germline): MDHEN, SYDVKM. Study processing details: Estimates of nucleated cell counts were drawn from the amplification of reference gene primers. The repertoire was sequenced with immunoSEQ multiplex PCR; TCRdb's copy has only in-frame clones and lacks some. The DNA was the basis for D and trimming; V, J and clone size are from that table. Of 250,000 to 300,000 clones in the sample, 80% to 90% were seen once. The Seattle patients joined while their infection was active and were tracked longitudinally afterward.

The source is an older woman with COVID-19, enrolled during active disease. Sequencing was carried out using peripheral blood. The V and J genes are TRBV28 and TRBJ1-2; 9 bases line up with TRBD1. This chain's CDR3 is CASSLWDPGQGEDGYTF. CDR3 sequence (DNA): TGTGCCAGCAGTTTATGGGATCCGGGACAGGGAGAAGATGGCTACACCTTC.